The 13 T cell receptor beta chains below all came from one sample that was sequenced in a study of a mutant IDH1 vaccine in newly diagnosed glioma. Specified time point: baseline, week 1 (first vaccination visit). Sample treatment: pre-vaccination baseline after standard-of-care therapy. The data were produced by immunoSEQ multiplex PCR, yet TCRdb's version contains in-frame clones alone and is incomplete. The data hold about 35,000 clones, with around 85% observed a single time. This material consisted of PBMCs, taken from a glioma patient treated with radiotherapy, temozolomide or both. These receptors were taken from a middle-aged woman with glioma.

The gene calls are TRBV30 and TRBJ2-7; perhaps TRBD2 as D (5 bases). V lost 8 bases and J lost 3, with 17 bases in between. The CDR3 runs 13 residues. From germline, CDR1 is GTSNPN and CDR2 SVGIG (reference sequence). The CDR3 spells CAGGWESVYEQYF. CDR3 DNA: TGTGCCGGAGGATGGGAGTCGGTCTACGAGCAGTACTTC.

This sequence joins TRBV6-1 and TRBJ2-3; possibly TRBD2 for D (5 bases). The germline V gene encodes CDR1 MNHNS and CDR2 SASEGT. The CDR3 runs 15 residues. V was shortened by 8 bases and J by 0 bases, with 15 bases between the two germline ends. In DNA form, the CDR3 reads TGTGCCAGCCAGCGAGGTTCGGGGAGCACAGATACGCAGTATTTT. Translating it yields CASQRGSGSTDTQYF.

The chain couples TRBV19 to TRBJ1-5; D gene uncertain. This CDR3 spans 12 amino acids. Germline CDR1 is LNHDA and CDR2 is SQIVND (reference sequence). V dropped 2 bases and J dropped 6 bases, with 5 bases sitting between them. The CDR3, as DNA: TGTGCCAGTAGTATAAGCGGTCAGCCCCAGCATTTT. As protein: CASSISGQPQHF.

The genes are TRBV2 and TRBJ1-5; TRBD1 agrees at 9 bases. CDR3 length: 14 amino acids. Germline lookup yields CDR1 SNHLY and CDR2 FYNNEI. J lost 6 bases, V lost 6 bases, and 6 bases had no gene match. CDR3 DNA: TGTGCCAGCAGCGGGACAGGGAGCGGTCAGCCCCAGCATTTT. Its protein product is CASSGTGSGQPQHF. Looking up the rest from reference TRBV2 and TRBJ1-5 gives the full variable domain: EPEVTQTPSHQVTQMGQEVILRCVPISNHLYFYWYRQILGQKVEFLVSFYNNEISEKSEIFDDQFSVERPDGSNFTLKIRSTKLEDSAMYFCASSGTGSGQPQHFGDGTRLSIL.

The chain is built from TRBV4-1 and TRBJ2-1, with D unresolved. V was shortened by 0 bases and J by 9 bases, with 12 bases between the two germline ends. Germline V gives CDR1 MGHRA, CDR2 YSYEKL. The CDR3 has 14 amino acids. The CDR3 DNA follows: TGCGCCAGCAGCCAAGATTTGAGAAGGAGTGAGCAGTTCTTC. Translated: CASSQDLRRSEQFF.

The chain carries TRBV6-5 and TRBJ2-7; D is tentatively TRBD1 or TRBD2 (7 bases each). V gave up 7 bases and J gave up 5 bases, with 21 bases separating them. Per germline, CDR1 MNHEY and CDR2 SVGAGI. The CDR3 consists of 15 residues. The CDR3 nucleotides are TGTGCCAGCACCCCAGGGGGGGGAGCCGTCAACGAGCAGTACTTC. Translation gives CASTPGGGAVNEQYF.

J is TRBJ1-2 and V is TRBV7-6; tentative D call: TRBD1 (5 bases). CDR1 is SGHVS, CDR2 FNYEAQ, per germline. The CDR3 is 12 amino acids. The V end lost 4 bases, the J end lost 6 bases, and 9 bases lay between the germline ends. CDR3 in DNA: TGTGCCAGCAGCTCCCTGGGGGATGGCTACACCTTC. Protein: CASSSLGDGYTF.

The J gene is TRBJ2-3, the V gene TRBV6-1; no firm D call. V was shortened by 6 bases and J by 0 bases, with 10 bases between the two germline ends. Germline lookup yields CDR1 MNHNS and CDR2 SASEGT. The length of the CDR3 is 14 residues. The CDR3 sequence is CASRDRSSTDTQYF. The DNA for the CDR3 is TGTGCCAGCAGGGACCGGTCTAGCACAGATACGCAGTATTTT.

V gene TRBV5-1 combines with J gene TRBJ2-5; D ambiguous. Germline V gives CDR1 SGHRS, CDR2 YFSETQ. CDR3 length equals 14 residues. Trimming pared 4 bases from V and 1 base from J, leaving 11 bases between. CDR3 residues: CASSPIPPQETQYF. The CDR3, as DNA: TGCGCCAGCAGCCCCATACCCCCCCAAGAGACCCAGTACTTC.

This clone has just one count. This rearrangement joins TRBV6-5 to TRBJ2-7; 9 bases are a match to TRBD2. After removal of 6 bases from V and 5 bases from J, the junction contained 11 bases not matched to a gene. There are 15 residues in the CDR3. Per germline, CDR1 MNHEY and CDR2 SVGAGI. The DNA of the CDR3 is TGTGCCAGCAGCTCCCCGGCGGGAGGGTTGAACGAGCAGTACTTC. Translation: CASSSPAGGLNEQYF.

The chain recombines TRBV25-1 with TRBJ1-1; TRBD1 agrees at 8 bases. CDR1 and CDR2 (germline): MGHDK, SYGVNS. With 2 bases clipped from V and 4 bases from J, the junction kept 9 bases outside the gene matches. The CDR3 is 16 amino acids. CDR3 nucleotide sequence: TGTGCCAGCAGTGAAAGTCTCGGACAGGGAGGCACTGAAGCTTTCTTT. The encoded protein is CASSESLGQGGTEAFF.

This rearrangement joins TRBV21-1 to TRBJ2-5. TRBV21-1 is recorded as a pseudogene. The CDR3 totals 15 residues. CDR3 bases: TGTGCCAGCAGCATTCGGCCGGGGACCCAAGAGACCCAGTACTTC. Translation gives CASSIRPGTQETQYF.

This chain uses TRBV5-1 with TRBJ1-3; 7 bases are shared with TRBD1. Germline CDR1 is SGHRS and CDR2 is YFSETQ. The V and J ends lost 7 bases and 1 base, in that order; junction bases with no gene match: 8. This CDR3 comprises 15 residues. The CDR3 DNA follows: TGCGCCAGCCGGGACAGCGTATCGTCTGGAAACACCATATATTTT. Protein: CASRDSVSSGNTIYF.